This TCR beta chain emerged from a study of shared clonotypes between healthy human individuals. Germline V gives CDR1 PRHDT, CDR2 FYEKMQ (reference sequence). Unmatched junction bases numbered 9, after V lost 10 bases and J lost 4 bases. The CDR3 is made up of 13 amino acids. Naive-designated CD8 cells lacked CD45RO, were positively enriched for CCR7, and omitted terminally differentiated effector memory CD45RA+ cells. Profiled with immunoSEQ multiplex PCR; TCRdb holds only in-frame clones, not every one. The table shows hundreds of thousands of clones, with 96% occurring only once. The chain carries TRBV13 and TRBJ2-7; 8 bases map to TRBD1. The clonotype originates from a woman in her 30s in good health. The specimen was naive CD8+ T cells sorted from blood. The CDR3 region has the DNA TGTGCCACCACCCAGGGGGCATCGTACGAGCAGTACTTC. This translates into CATTQGASYEQYF.